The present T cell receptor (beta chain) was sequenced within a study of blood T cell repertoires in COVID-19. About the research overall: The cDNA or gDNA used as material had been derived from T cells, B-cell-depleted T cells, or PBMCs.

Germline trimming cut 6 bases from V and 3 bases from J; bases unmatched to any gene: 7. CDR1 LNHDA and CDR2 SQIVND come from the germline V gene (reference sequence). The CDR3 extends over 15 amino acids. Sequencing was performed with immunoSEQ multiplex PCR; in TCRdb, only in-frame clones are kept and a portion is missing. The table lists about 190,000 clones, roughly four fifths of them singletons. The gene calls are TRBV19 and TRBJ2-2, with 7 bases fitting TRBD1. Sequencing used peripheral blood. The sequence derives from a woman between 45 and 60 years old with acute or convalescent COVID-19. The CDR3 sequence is CASRRTDRDTGELFF. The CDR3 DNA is TGTGCCAGTAGGAGGACCGACAGGGACACCGGGGAGCTGTTTTTT. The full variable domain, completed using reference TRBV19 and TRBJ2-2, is DGGITQSPKYLFRKEGQNVTLSCEQNLNHDAMYWYRQDPGQGLRLIYYSQIVNDFQKGDIAEGYSVSREKKESFPLTVTSAQKNPTAFYLCASRRTDRDTGELFFGEGSRLTVL.